A selection of T cell receptor beta chains follows, all from one sample in a study of T-cell memory formation after mild COVID-19. One entry per CDR3 protein, called by TCRdb with MiXCR from the 5' RACE reads. The sample lists 100,000 or so distinct CDR3 sequences, around 10% seen once, with around 39% in the top ten. The sequencing sample was made of PBMCs or a T cell subset sorted from them (not recorded which). The receptor source for this set is a man aged 18 to 29 who had mild COVID-19 (a few samples of this study predate the infection). Cell type and time point are not known. CDR3s leave out the opening cysteine and the closing phenylalanine or tryptophan. Size is omitted from some rows. Given values are once, few, many or a class for expanded clones.

v_gene: TRBV5-1
j_gene: TRBJ1-2
abundance: -
CDR3aa: ASSRVTGQGGPFDYGYT

v_gene: TRBV10-3
j_gene: TRBJ2-5
abundance: -
CDR3aa: AISESGSLQTQY

v_gene: TRBV6-5
j_gene: TRBJ2-7
abundance: few
CDR3aa: ASSYSLGSYEQY

v_gene: TRBV28
j_gene: TRBJ2-3
abundance: -
CDR3aa: ASSSGTVSNTDTQY

v_gene: TRBV6-5
j_gene: TRBJ2-2
abundance: few
CDR3aa: ASSYTAGGGDGELF

v_gene: TRBV6-2/TRBV6-3
j_gene: TRBJ2-7
abundance: few
CDR3aa: ASSYVPYEQY

v_gene: TRBV18
j_gene: TRBJ1-6
abundance: few
CDR3aa: ASSPRAVNSPLH

v_gene: TRBV28
j_gene: TRBJ2-7
abundance: -
CDR3aa: ASSSPVSGPGRDEQY

v_gene: TRBV27
j_gene: TRBJ2-5
abundance: few
CDR3aa: ASSFLGFGQLQETQY

v_gene: TRBV27
j_gene: TRBJ1-2
abundance: -
CDR3aa: ASRPGGGFGYT

v_gene: TRBV4-1
j_gene: TRBJ2-4
abundance: -
CDR3aa: ASSPRLAVAKNIQY

v_gene: TRBV9
j_gene: TRBJ1-2
abundance: few
CDR3aa: ASSVAQQGRDYGYT

v_gene: TRBV2
j_gene: TRBJ2-1
abundance: -
CDR3aa: ASKSPYNEQF

v_gene: TRBV20-1
j_gene: TRBJ2-1
abundance: few
CDR3aa: SAREESSYNEQF

v_gene: TRBV4-1
j_gene: TRBJ2-7
abundance: -
CDR3aa: ASSQNRDYEQY

v_gene: TRBV4-1
j_gene: TRBJ2-2
abundance: few
CDR3aa: ASSQSSTNTGELF

v_gene: TRBV7-9
j_gene: TRBJ2-3
abundance: few
CDR3aa: ASSPPGHIFADTQY

v_gene: TRBV7-9
j_gene: TRBJ2-6
abundance: few
CDR3aa: ASSFDNDVLT

v_gene: TRBV12-3/TRBV12-4
j_gene: TRBJ2-5
abundance: -
CDR3aa: ASSVAGGQETQY

v_gene: TRBV25-1
j_gene: TRBJ2-1
abundance: -
CDR3aa: ASSELADGPFNEQF

v_gene: TRBV4-1
j_gene: TRBJ2-2
abundance: -
CDR3aa: ASSQGQHTGELF

v_gene: TRBV20-1
j_gene: TRBJ1-1
abundance: -
CDR3aa: SAQTRRITEAF

v_gene: TRBV11-2
j_gene: TRBJ1-3
abundance: -
CDR3aa: ASSPEYGYGNTIY

v_gene: TRBV19
j_gene: TRBJ2-1
abundance: few
CDR3aa: ASLDREYNEQF